The rows below give T cell receptor beta chains drawn from one sample of a study of tumor-infiltrating lymphocytes in localized non-small cell lung cancer. The table came from immunoSEQ multiplex PCR; TCRdb's copy has only in-frame clones and leaves some out. The data contain approximately 21,000 clones, more than 75% of them singletons. The sequenced sample consisted of lung tumor tissue. The receptors here all came from a human donor with non-small cell lung cancer. CDR3s include the opening cysteine and the closing phenylalanine or tryptophan. D genes are given only for firm matches. The size field is filled for only some rows; it gives once, few, many or a size class.

. | TRBJ2-2 | TRBV7-2 | . | CASSSRAPGPNTGELFF | TGTGCCAGCAGCTCGCGGGCCCCAGGGCCGAACACCGGGGAGCTGTTTTTT
few | TRBJ1-2 | TRBV2 | . | CATRGLIYGYTF | TGTGCCACCCGCGGATTAATATATGGCTACACCTTC
few | TRBJ2-5 | TRBV14 | TRBD2 | CASSHGTTRTETQYF | TGTGCCAGCAGCCATGGGACTACCCGAACAGAGACCCAGTACTTC
. | TRBJ2-5 | TRBV7-2 | TRBD1 | CASSPDRGRLETQYF | TGTGCCAGCAGCCCTGACAGGGGGCGGTTAGAGACCCAGTACTTC
. | TRBJ2-1 | TRBV5-1 | TRBD2 | CASSTGGGLHEQFF | TGCGCCAGCAGCACCGGGGGGGGCCTCCATGAGCAGTTCTTC
. | TRBJ2-3 | TRBV5-4 | . | CASSLGETSTDTQYF | TGTGCCAGCAGCCTGGGAGAGACTAGCACAGATACGCAGTATTTT
. | TRBJ1-2 | TRBV7-2 | . | CASSPLVGYYGYTF | TGTGCCAGCAGCCCCCTTGTGGGGTATTATGGCTACACCTTC
few | TRBJ2-3 | TRBV30 | TRBD2 | CAWNPSGSRDTQYF | TGTGCCTGGAATCCTAGCGGGAGCAGAGATACGCAGTATTTT
. | TRBJ1-3 | TRBV2 | . | CASSEASGSGNTIYF | TGTGCCAGCAGTGAAGCGTCGGGCTCTGGAAACACCATATATTTT
once | TRBJ2-5 | TRBV6-1 | . | CATTDFQETQYF | TGTGCCACCACGGACTTCCAAGAGACCCAGTACTTC
. | TRBJ1-4 | TRBV4-3 | . | CASSPGAAVNEKLFF | TGCGCCAGCAGCCCCGGGGCGGCAGTTAATGAAAAACTGTTTTTT
once | TRBJ2-3 | TRBV6-1 | . | CASSEGPGLNTDTQYF | TGTGCCAGCAGTGAGGGCCCGGGACTCAACACAGATACGCAGTATTTT
few | TRBJ2-2 | TRBV10-3 | . | CAISVAGELFF | TGTGCCATCAGTGTGGCCGGGGAGCTGTTTTTT
. | TRBJ1-5 | TRBV15 | . | CATSRDLLGSGQPQHF | TGTGCCACCAGCAGAGATCTGCTAGGGTCGGGACAGCCCCAGCATTTT
few | TRBJ1-1 | TRBV6-6 | . | CASTGGHTEAFF | TGTGCCAGCACGGGCGGCCACACTGAAGCTTTCTTT
few | TRBJ1-2 | TRBV29-1 | . | CSVENGGGYYTF | TGCAGCGTTGAAAATGGGGGGGGATACTACACCTTC
. | TRBJ2-3 | TRBV5-5 | TRBD2 | CASSLAAGGRHTQYF | TGTGCCAGCAGCTTGGCAGCGGGAGGTCGACATACGCAGTATTTT
. | TRBJ2-7 | TRBV6-5 | . | CASIAVGGYEQYF | TGTGCCAGCATTGCAGTGGGAGGATACGAGCAGTACTTC
. | TRBJ1-1 | TRBV20-1 | . | CSARDVQKAFF | TGCAGTGCTAGAGATGTACAGAAAGCTTTCTTT
. | TRBJ2-3 | TRBV2 | . | CASSGVSGTRGRDTQYF | TGTGCCAGCAGCGGGGTATCCGGCACACGGGGGAGGGATACGCAGTATTTT
. | TRBJ2-1 | TRBV2 | . | CASSVDGHNEQFF | TGTGCCAGCAGTGTGGACGGTCACAATGAGCAGTTCTTC
. | TRBJ2-5 | TRBV19 | . | CASSPFETGYQETQYF | TGTGCCAGTAGTCCCTTCGAGACGGGGTACCAAGAGACCCAGTACTTC
. | TRBJ2-7 | TRBV4-1 | TRBD1 | CASSQLGQGVYEQYF | TGCGCCAGCAGCCAATTAGGCCAGGGGGTCTACGAGCAGTACTTC
. | TRBJ2-7 | TRBV5-1 | . | CASSLSQGAHYEQYF | TGCGCCAGCAGCTTGAGTCAGGGCGCTCACTACGAGCAGTACTTC
. | TRBJ2-7 | TRBV28 | TRBD1 | CASSPYGTGREQYF | TGTGCCAGCAGCCCTTACGGGACAGGTCGCGAGCAGTACTTC
. | TRBJ2-2 | TRBV7-9 | TRBD2 | CASSLSGSFAGELFF | TGTGCCAGCAGCCTTAGCGGGAGTTTCGCCGGGGAGCTGTTTTTT
. | TRBJ2-4 | TRBV18 | . | CASSPRGKGAKNIQYF | TGTGCCAGCTCCCCTAGGGGGAAGGGTGCCAAAAACATTCAGTACTTC
. | TRBJ1-3 | TRBV7-2 | . | CASSVNSGNTIYF | TGTGCCAGCAGCGTCAACTCTGGAAACACCATATATTTT
. | TRBJ1-1 | TRBV11-2 | . | CASRETGLTEAFF | TGTGCCAGCAGGGAGACAGGTCTCACTGAAGCTTTCTTT
. | TRBJ2-7 | TRBV5-1 | . | CASSFPGSEQYF | TGCGCCAGCAGCTTCCCAGGGAGCGAGCAGTACTTC
. | TRBJ2-5 | TRBV18 | . | CASSKDTFQETQYF | TGTGCCAGCTCTAAGGACACTTTCCAAGAGACCCAGTACTTC
. | TRBJ1-2 | TRBV7-2 | TRBD1 | CASSLGMGQLNYGYTF | TGTGCCAGCAGCTTAGGAATGGGACAGCTTAACTATGGCTACACCTTC
. | TRBJ2-7 | TRBV5-4 | . | CASSVAGGSYEQYF | TGTGCCAGCAGCGTGGCAGGGGGGTCCTACGAGCAGTACTTC
. | TRBJ2-5 | TRBV7-2 | TRBD2 | CASSSGGTQYF | TGTGCCAGCAGCTCGGGGGGGACCCAGTACTTC
. | TRBJ2-2 | TRBV4-3 | . | CASSQATRDLGTGELFF | TGCGCCAGCAGCCAAGCGACCCGGGACTTGGGCACCGGGGAGCTGTTTTTT
. | TRBJ1-4 | TRBV18 | TRBD1 | CASSPPGDSEKLFF | TGTGCCAGCTCACCACCGGGGGACAGTGAAAAACTGTTTTTT
. | TRBJ2-7 | TRBV11-2 | TRBD2 | CASSSRTSGRSYEQYF | TGTGCCAGCAGCTCCCGGACTAGCGGGCGATCCTACGAGCAGTACTTC
few | TRBJ2-1 | TRBV28 | . | CASSLLSNEQFF | TGTGCCAGCAGTTTACTAAGCAATGAGCAGTTCTTC
. | TRBJ1-3 | TRBV2 | . | CASSGGRGDGNTIYF | TGTGCCAGCAGTGGGGGACGGGGCGATGGAAACACCATATATTTT
medium-sized | TRBJ1-5 | TRBV9 | . | CASSAGPVGNQPQHF | TGTGCCAGCAGCGCTGGCCCCGTCGGCAATCAGCCCCAGCATTTT
. | TRBJ2-7 | TRBV30 | . | CAWSGGTVTYEQYF | TGTGCCTGGAGTGGAGGGACCGTAACCTACGAGCAGTACTTC
. | TRBJ2-7 | TRBV7-9 | . | CASSSVGGLVEQYF | TGTGCCAGCAGCTCGGTTGGGGGCCTTGTCGAGCAGTACTTC
. | TRBJ2-1 | TRBV28 | . | CASRGGGSNDEQFF | TGTGCCAGCCGCGGGGGCGGGAGTAACGATGAGCAGTTCTTC
. | TRBJ2-4 | TRBV19 | . | CASSRGVDSQYF | TGTGCCAGTAGTAGGGGCGTGGACAGTCAGTACTTC
. | TRBJ2-7 | TRBV5-6 | . | CASSLHAGYEQYF | TGTGCCAGCAGCTTGCACGCCGGTTACGAGCAGTACTTC
once | TRBJ1-2 | TRBV6-6 | TRBD1 | CASTGGGTAHGYTF | TGTGCCAGCACGGGAGGGGGCACAGCCCATGGCTACACCTTC
once | TRBJ2-1 | TRBV28 | TRBD1 | CATQPPGTGHNEQFF | TGTGCCACCCAACCCCCGGGGACAGGCCACAATGAGCAGTTCTTC
. | TRBJ2-2 | TRBV2 | TRBD2 | CASSALAGANTGELFF | TGTGCCAGCAGCGCCCTAGCGGGAGCGAACACCGGGGAGCTGTTTTTT
. | TRBJ2-1 | TRBV27 | TRBD2 | CASSLWLAGYNEQFF | TGTGCCAGCAGTTTATGGCTAGCGGGTTACAATGAGCAGTTCTTC
. | TRBJ1-3 | TRBV30 | . | CAWSRGGRGTGNTIYF | TGTGCCTGGAGTAGGGGAGGGAGGGGAACTGGAAACACCATATATTTT
once | TRBJ2-5 | TRBV15 | TRBD2 | CATSRDLAGGQETQYF | TGTGCCACCAGCAGAGATCTAGCGGGAGGTCAAGAGACCCAGTACTTC
. | TRBJ1-2 | TRBV6-1 | . | CASSLRVNYGYTF | TGTGCCAGCAGCCTCAGGGTTAACTATGGCTACACCTTC
. | TRBJ2-7 | TRBV27 | . | CASSIRDRALTRQYF | TGTGCCAGCAGTATCCGGGACCGGGCTCTTACGCGGCAGTACTTC
. | TRBJ2-7 | TRBV15 | . | CATSRDMGGPGTRGYEQYF | TGTGCCACCAGCAGAGATATGGGGGGGCCGGGGACACGGGGATACGAGCAGTACTTC
. | TRBJ2-3 | TRBV5-1 | TRBD2 | CASSLLGLAGGGDTQYF | TGCGCCAGCAGCTTACTGGGACTAGCGGGAGGAGGAGATACGCAGTATTTT
. | TRBJ1-2 | TRBV28 | TRBD1 | CASTRGDRGRGYTF | TGTGCCAGCACCCGGGGTGACAGGGGAAGAGGCTACACCTTC
. | TRBJ1-3 | TRBV6-1 | . | CASSEFQPPGNTIYF | TGTGCCAGCAGTGAATTTCAGCCGCCTGGAAACACCATATATTTT